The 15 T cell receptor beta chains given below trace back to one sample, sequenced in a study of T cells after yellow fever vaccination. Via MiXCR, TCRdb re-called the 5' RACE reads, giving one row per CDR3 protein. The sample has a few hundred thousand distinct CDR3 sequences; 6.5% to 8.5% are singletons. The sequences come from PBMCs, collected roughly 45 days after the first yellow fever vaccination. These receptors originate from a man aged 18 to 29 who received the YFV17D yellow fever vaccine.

CDR3 sequence: CASSQGDRVRSGYTF. The CDR3 nucleotides read TGCGCCAGCAGCCAAGGAGACAGGGTGAGATCTGGCTACACCTTC. V and J are TRBV4-1 and TRBJ1-2, with 7 nucleotides matching TRBD1. The CDR3 contains 15 residues. Germline loops: CDR1 MGHRA, CDR2 YSYEKL. Losses at the gene ends were 1 base for V and 7 bases for J; bases not matched to a gene: 9.

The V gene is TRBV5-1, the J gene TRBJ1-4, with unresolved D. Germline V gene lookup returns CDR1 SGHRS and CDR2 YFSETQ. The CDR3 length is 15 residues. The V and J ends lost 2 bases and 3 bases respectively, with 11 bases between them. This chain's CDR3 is CASSLGSTANEKLFF. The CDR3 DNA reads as TGCGCCAGCAGCTTAGGGAGCACAGCTAATGAAAAACTGTTTTTT.

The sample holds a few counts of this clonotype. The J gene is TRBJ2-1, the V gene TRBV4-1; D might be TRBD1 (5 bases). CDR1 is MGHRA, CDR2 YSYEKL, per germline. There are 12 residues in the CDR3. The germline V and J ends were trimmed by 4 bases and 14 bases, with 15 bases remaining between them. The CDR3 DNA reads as TGCGCCAGCAGCCGTGGGGCTGGGAATGAGTTCTTC. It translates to CASSRGAGNEFF.

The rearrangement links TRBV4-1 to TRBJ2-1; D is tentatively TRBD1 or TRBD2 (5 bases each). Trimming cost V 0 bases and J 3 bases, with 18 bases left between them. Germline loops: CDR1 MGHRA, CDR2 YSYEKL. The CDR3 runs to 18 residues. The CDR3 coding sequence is TGCGCCAGCAGCCAAGATGGGGCCGGACTGATCGTCTACAATGAGCAGTTCTTC. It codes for CASSQDGAGLIVYNEQFF.

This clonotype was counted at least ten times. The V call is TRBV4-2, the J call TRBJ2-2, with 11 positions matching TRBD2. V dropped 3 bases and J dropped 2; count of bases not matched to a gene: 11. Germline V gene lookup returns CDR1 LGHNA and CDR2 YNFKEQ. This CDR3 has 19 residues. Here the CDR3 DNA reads TGTGCCAGCAGCCAGTACATACATAGCGGGGGGGCCAACACCGGGGAGCTGTTTTTT. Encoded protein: CASSQYIHSGGANTGELFF.

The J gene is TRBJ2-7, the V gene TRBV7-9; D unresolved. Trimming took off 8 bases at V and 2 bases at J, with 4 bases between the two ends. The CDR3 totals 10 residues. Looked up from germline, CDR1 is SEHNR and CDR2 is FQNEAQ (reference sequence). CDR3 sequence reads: CASEPYEQYF. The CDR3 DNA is TGTGCCAGCGAGCCCTACGAGCAGTACTTC.

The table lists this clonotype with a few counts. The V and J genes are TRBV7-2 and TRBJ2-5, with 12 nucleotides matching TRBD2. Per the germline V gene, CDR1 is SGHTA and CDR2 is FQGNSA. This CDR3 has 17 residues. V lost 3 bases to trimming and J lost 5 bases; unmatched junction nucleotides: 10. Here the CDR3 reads CASSFRSPSGGGETQYF. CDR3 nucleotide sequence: TGTGCCAGCAGCTTCCGCTCCCCTAGCGGGGGGGGTGAGACCCAGTACTTC.

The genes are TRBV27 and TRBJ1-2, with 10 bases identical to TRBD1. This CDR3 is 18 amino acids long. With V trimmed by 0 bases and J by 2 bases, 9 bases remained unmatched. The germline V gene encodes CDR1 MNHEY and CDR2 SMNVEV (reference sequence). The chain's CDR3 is CASSLSGTGVGRNYGYTF. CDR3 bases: TGTGCCAGCAGTTTATCGGGGACAGGGGTGGGAAGGAACTATGGCTACACCTTC.

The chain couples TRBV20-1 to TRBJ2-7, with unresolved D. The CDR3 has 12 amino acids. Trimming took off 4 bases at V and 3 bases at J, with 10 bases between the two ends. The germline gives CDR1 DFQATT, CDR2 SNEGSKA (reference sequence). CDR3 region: CSAMAGHYEQYF. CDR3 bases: TGCAGTGCTATGGCCGGGCACTACGAGCAGTACTTC.

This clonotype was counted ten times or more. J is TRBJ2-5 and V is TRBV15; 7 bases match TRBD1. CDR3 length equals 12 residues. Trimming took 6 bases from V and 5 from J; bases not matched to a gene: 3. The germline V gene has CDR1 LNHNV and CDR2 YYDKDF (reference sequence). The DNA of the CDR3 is TGTGCCACCAGGACAGGGATTGAGACCCAGTACTTC. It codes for CATRTGIETQYF.

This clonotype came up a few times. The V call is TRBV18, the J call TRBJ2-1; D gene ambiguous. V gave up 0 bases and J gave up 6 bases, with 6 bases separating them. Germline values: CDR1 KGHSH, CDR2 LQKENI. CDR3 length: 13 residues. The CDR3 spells CASSPPSSNEQFF. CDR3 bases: TGTGCCAGCTCACCACCGAGCAGCAATGAGCAGTTCTTC.

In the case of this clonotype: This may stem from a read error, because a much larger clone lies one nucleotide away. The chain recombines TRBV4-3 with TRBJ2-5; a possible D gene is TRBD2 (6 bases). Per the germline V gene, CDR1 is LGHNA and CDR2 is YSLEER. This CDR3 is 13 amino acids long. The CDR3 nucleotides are TGCGCCAGCAGCCAAGAATCGGGGGAGACCCTGTACTTC. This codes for CASSQESGETLYF.

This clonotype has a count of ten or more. This CDR3 reads CSVRQSSTDTQYF. For the CDR3, the DNA is TGCAGCGTTCGACAGTCTAGCACAGATACGCAGTATTTT. The V call is TRBV29-1, the J call TRBJ2-3, with D perhaps matching TRBD1 (5 bases). Germline V gene lookup returns CDR1 SQVTM and CDR2 ANQGSEA. This CDR3 has 13 residues. Trimming left V 5 bases short and J 0 bases short, with 9 bases between.

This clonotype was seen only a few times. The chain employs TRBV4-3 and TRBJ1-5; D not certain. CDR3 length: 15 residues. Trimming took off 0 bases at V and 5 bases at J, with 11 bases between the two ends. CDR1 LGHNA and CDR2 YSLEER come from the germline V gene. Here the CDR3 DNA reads TGCGCCAGCAGCCAAGATCGCAGTCATTATCAGCCCCAGCATTTT. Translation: CASSQDRSHYQPQHF.

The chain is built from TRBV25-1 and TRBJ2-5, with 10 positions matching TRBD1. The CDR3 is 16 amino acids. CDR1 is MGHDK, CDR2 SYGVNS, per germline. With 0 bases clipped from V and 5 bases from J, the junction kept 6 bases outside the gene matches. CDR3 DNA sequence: TGTGCCAGCAGTGAATATGGGACAGGGGCGCGGGAGACCCAGTACTTC. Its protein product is CASSEYGTGARETQYF.